Following are 28 T cell receptor beta chains from one sample sequenced in a study of blood T cell repertoires in COVID-19. Only in-frame clones appear in the TCRdb table, and some are missing; sequencing was by immunoSEQ multiplex PCR. The sample consists of some 140,000 clones, around three quarters of them appearing once. Sequencing input: peripheral blood. The receptors were gathered from a man older than 75 with acute or convalescent COVID-19.

V gene TRBV3-1 (or the pseudogene TRBV3-2) combines with J gene TRBJ1-6; the D is unclear. CDR3 size: 14 residues. Germline assignment: CDR1 LGHDT and CDR2 YNNKEL (reference sequence). V shed 0 bases and J shed 6 bases, with 6 bases lying between them. This CDR3 reads CASSQEYSNSPLHF. The CDR3 DNA is TGTGCCAGCAGCCAAGAGTACAGTAATTCACCCCTCCACTTT.

This sequence joins TRBV10-3 and TRBJ1-1; D not resolved. V was pared by 0 bases and J by 2 bases, with 10 bases between. This CDR3 comprises 15 residues. Germline-derived CDR1 and CDR2 are ENHRY and SYGVKD. The CDR3 loop reads CAISESGRTNTEAFF. The CDR3 bases are TGTGCCATCAGTGAGTCGGGGAGAACAAACACTGAAGCTTTCTTT.

V gene TRBV5-1 combines with J gene TRBJ2-5, with a weak D call TRBD2 (5 bases). Trimming pared 0 bases from V and 5 bases from J, leaving 8 bases between. This CDR3 has 13 amino acids. Germline assignment: CDR1 SGHRS and CDR2 YFSETQ. The CDR3 loop reads CASSLEPSETQYF. The CDR3 coding sequence is TGCGCCAGCAGCTTGGAGCCTAGCGAGACCCAGTACTTC. Filled out from reference TRBV5-1 and TRBJ2-5, the complete variable domain reads KAGVTQTPRYLIKTRGQQVTLSCSPISGHRSVSWYQQTPGQGLQFLFEYFSETQRNKGNFPGRFSGRQFSNSRSEMNVSTLELGDSALYLCASSLEPSETQYFGPGTRLLVL.

This chain uses TRBV15 with TRBJ2-4; TRBD2 is a possible D gene (5 bases). Trimming removed 2 bases at V and 9 bases at J, with 8 bases between. Germline-derived CDR1 and CDR2 are LNHNV and YYDKDF (reference sequence). The CDR3 runs to 12 residues. CDR3 loop: CATSRPAGIQYF. In DNA, the CDR3 is TGTGCCACCAGCAGACCGGCGGGCATTCAGTACTTC.

V and J are TRBV5-1 and TRBJ1-1; 7 positions match TRBD1. Germline loops: CDR1 SGHRS, CDR2 YFSETQ. Trimming removed 4 bases from V and 6 bases from J; junction bases left unmatched: 6. CDR3 length equals 13 residues. The CDR3: CASSQVTGPEAFF. The CDR3 region has the DNA TGCGCCAGCAGCCAAGTGACAGGGCCTGAAGCTTTCTTT.

This chain links TRBV11-3 with TRBJ2-2, with a possible D match to TRBD2 (6 bases). Trimming took 5 bases from V and 4 from J, leaving 20 bases between them. The CDR3 consists of 17 residues. Germline V gene lookup returns CDR1 SGHNT and CDR2 YENEEA. The CDR3 coding sequence is TGTGCCAGCAGCATGTCCCTGGGACTCCCGGGCACCGGGGAGCTGTTTTTT. It encodes CASSMSLGLPGTGELFF.

V and J are TRBV6-6 and TRBJ1-3; 11 nucleotides match TRBD1. CDR1 and CDR2 (germline): MNHNY, SVGAGI (reference sequence). This CDR3 comprises 16 residues. V lost 6 bases to trimming and J lost 0 bases; unmatched junction nucleotides: 4. The CDR3, as DNA: TGTGCCAGCAGCACCGGGACAGGGGGCTCTGGAAACACCATATATTTT. Its translation: CASSTGTGGSGNTIYF.

The gene calls are TRBV11-3 and TRBJ2-5; TRBD1 is a possible D gene (5 bases). The CDR3 has 14 amino acids. CDR1 and CDR2 (germline): SGHNT, YENEEA. Trimming left V 8 bases short and J 1 base short, with 14 bases between. CDR3 coding DNA: TGTGCCAGCTCCGCGATGGGGCCCCAAGAGACCCAGTACTTC. Translated, it gives CASSAMGPQETQYF.

This clone was picked up a small number of times. V gene TRBV11-2 combines with J gene TRBJ2-7, with D possibly matching TRBD1 (5 bases). This CDR3 has 14 residues. Germline V gene sequence: CDR1 SGHAT, CDR2 FQNNGV. Trimming stripped 2 bases from V and 1 base from J, with 9 bases between. CDR3 nucleotide sequence: TGTGCCAGCAGCTTATTTGACAGATCCTACGAGCAGTACGTC. Protein: CASSLFDRSYEQYV.

The chain recombines TRBV5-8 with TRBJ1-1, with 11 bases identical to TRBD1. Germline CDR1 is SGHTS and CDR2 is YDEGEE. The CDR3 is 16 amino acids. V was clipped by 0 bases and J by 7 bases; unmatched bases: 8. The CDR3 DNA is TGTGCCAGCAGCTTGGCCACCGGGACAGGGGGTTTTGAAGCTTTCTTT. It encodes CASSLATGTGGFEAFF. Complete variable domain (other parts from reference TRBV5-8 and TRBJ1-1): EAGVTQSPTHLIKTRGQQATLRCSPISGHTSVYWYQQALGLGLQFLLWYDEGEERNRGNFPPRFSGRQFPNYSSELNVNALELEDSALYLCASSLATGTGGFEAFFGQGTRLTVV.

The chain uses TRBV2 and TRBJ1-6, with 7 bases aligning to TRBD1. Germline CDR1 and CDR2: SNHLY and FYNNEI. The CDR3 contains 15 residues. V dropped 5 bases and J dropped 6; count of bases not matched to a gene: 7. CDR3: CASSSQQGSNSPLHF. For the CDR3, the DNA is TGTGCCAGCAGTTCCCAACAGGGGTCTAATTCACCCCTCCACTTT.

The chain combines TRBV15 with TRBJ2-7; D may be TRBD1 (6 bases). The germline V gene has CDR1 LNHNV and CDR2 YYDKDF (reference sequence). This CDR3 has 14 amino acids. Trimming shortened V by 3 bases and J by 5 bases, and 14 bases separated the two germline ends. CDR3 region: CATSRRGTTDEQYF. In DNA, the CDR3 is TGTGCCACCAGCAGGAGGGGGACCACTGACGAGCAGTACTTC.

This sequence joins TRBV27 and TRBJ2-3, with 7 nucleotides matching TRBD2. Germline loops: CDR1 MNHEY, CDR2 SMNVEV (reference sequence). The V segment lost 7 bases and the J segment 6 bases; nucleotides outside the gene matches: 13. This CDR3 is built from 15 residues. The CDR3 region is CASTTSWLGGDTQYF. The DNA of the CDR3 is TGTGCCAGCACTACTAGCTGGCTCGGGGGGGATACGCAGTATTTT.

The chain links TRBV6-5 to TRBJ1-4; D is undetermined. Trimming cost V 5 bases and J 0 bases, with 10 bases left between them. Germline V gene data show CDR1 as MNHEY and CDR2 as SVGAGI. The CDR3 covers 15 residues. CDR3 nucleotide sequence: TGTGCCAGCAGTCCCGAGGCGACAACTAATGAAAAACTGTTTTTT. Its protein is CASSPEATTNEKLFF.

The V gene is TRBV5-1, the J gene TRBJ2-2; perhaps TRBD2 as D (6 bases). V was cut by 7 bases and J by 2 bases, with 15 bases left in between. The CDR3 sequence is 15 residues long. CDR1 is SGHRS and CDR2 is YFSETQ in the germline V gene. The CDR3 loop reads CASRALARNTGELFF. The CDR3 DNA reads as TGCGCCAGCCGAGCTCTAGCGAGAAACACCGGGGAGCTGTTTTTT.

This sequence joins TRBV27 and TRBJ1-4, with TRBD1 matching 8 bases. The germline V gene encodes CDR1 MNHEY and CDR2 SMNVEV (reference sequence). J was trimmed by 2 bases and V by 6 bases; bases with no gene match: 5. The CDR3 has 15 amino acids. The DNA of the CDR3 is TGTGCCAGCAGCCTCAACAGGGGGACTAATGAAAAACTGTTTTTT. The encoded protein is CASSLNRGTNEKLFF.

V gene TRBV7-3 combines with J gene TRBJ2-2; 9 nucleotides match TRBD1. Losses at the gene ends were 4 bases for V and 6 bases for J; bases not matched to a gene: 9. The V gene's germline CDR1 is SGHTA and CDR2 FQGTGA. The CDR3 is 16 residues long. The CDR3 DNA sequence: TGTGCCAGCAGCTATGGACAGGGGAAAATACCCGGGGAGCTGTTTTTT. It yields the protein CASSYGQGKIPGELFF.

In nucleotides, the CDR3 is TGTGCCAGTAGTACCAGGGGGCGCCGGGTCTATGGCTACACCTTC. Translating gives CASSTRGRRVYGYTF. V and J are TRBV19 and TRBJ1-2, with 8 positions matching TRBD1. Per the germline V gene, CDR1 is LNHDA and CDR2 is SQIVND (reference sequence). The CDR3 runs 15 residues. V dropped 4 bases and J dropped 4; count of bases not matched to a gene: 8.

This clone was recorded once. The V call is TRBV5-4, the J call TRBJ2-3; D gene unclear. Trimming removed 0 bases from V and 5 bases from J, with 13 bases in between. Germline CDR1 is SGHNT and CDR2 is YYREEE (reference sequence). This CDR3 spans 15 amino acids. DNA for the CDR3: TGTGCCAGCAGCTTGGCTCGCTCCTTACAAGATACGCAGTATTTT. Amino acid sequence: CASSLARSLQDTQYF.

In its sample, this clone was seen a few times. The chain couples TRBV5-4 to TRBJ1-4; D ambiguous. Germline values: CDR1 SGHNT, CDR2 YYREEE (reference sequence). This CDR3 is 14 amino acids long. Trimming took off 1 base at V and 7 bases at J, with 11 bases between the two ends. Written as DNA, the CDR3 is TGTGCCAGCAGCTTGCCAGGATACGCTGAAAAACTGTTTTTT. Translation: CASSLPGYAEKLFF.

The rearrangement links TRBV7-9 to TRBJ2-1, with 7 nucleotides matching TRBD2. The CDR3 has 14 residues. The germline V gene has CDR1 SEHNR and CDR2 FQNEAQ (reference sequence). Losses at the gene ends were 10 bases for V and 9 bases for J; bases not matched to a gene: 15. Here the CDR3 reads CATDGARLAGEQFF. The CDR3 nucleotides are TGTGCCACCGACGGGGCGAGACTAGCCGGTGAGCAGTTCTTC.

The V call is TRBV11-2, the J call TRBJ1-5; D unresolved. Germline V gene sequence: CDR1 SGHAT, CDR2 FQNNGV. The CDR3 extends over 12 amino acids. The ends were cut back, 3 bases at V and 8 bases at J, with 8 bases in the middle. In nucleotides, the CDR3 is TGTGCCAGCAGCTTTACCGGAGAGCCCCAGCATTTT. Translating gives CASSFTGEPQHF. The full variable domain, in which reference TRBV11-2 and TRBJ1-5 provide the parts outside the CDR3, is EAGVAQSPRYKIIEKRQSVAFWCNPISGHATLYWYQQILGQGPKLLIQFQNNGVVDDSQLPKDRFSAERLKGVDSTLKIQPAKLEDSAVYLCASSFTGEPQHFGDGTRLSIL.

The chain is built from TRBV19 and TRBJ1-2; D is unclear. V was trimmed by 4 bases and J by 3 bases, leaving 12 bases between them. The CDR3 contains 14 residues. CDR1 and CDR2 from the germline V gene are LNHDA and SQIVND (reference sequence). As DNA, the CDR3 is TGTGCCAGTAGTAAACCCGGAGTGGACTATGGCTACACCTTC. Its translation: CASSKPGVDYGYTF.

This clone was seen just once. J is TRBJ1-2 and V is TRBV6-5; D remains ambiguous. This CDR3 is 12 amino acids long. Per the germline V gene, CDR1 is MNHEY and CDR2 is SVGAGI. With 4 bases removed from V and 4 bases from J, the gap between germline ends came to 7 bases. The CDR3 protein is CASSFDTYGYTF. DNA of the CDR3: TGTGCCAGCAGTTTCGACACCTATGGCTACACCTTC.

This chain joins TRBV7-9 and TRBJ2-1; 14 bases fit TRBD2. This CDR3 has 17 residues. V lost 4 bases to trimming and J lost 3 bases; unmatched junction nucleotides: 5. Looked up from germline, CDR1 is SEHNR and CDR2 is FQNEAQ (reference sequence). The DNA for the CDR3 is TGTGCCAGCAGCTCGGGACTAGCGGGGGCCAGCTACAATGAGCAGTTCTTC. Its protein is CASSSGLAGASYNEQFF.

The rearrangement joins TRBV5-1 to TRBJ1-4, with 12 bases fitting TRBD1. From germline, CDR1 is SGHRS and CDR2 YFSETQ. With 6 bases clipped from V and 10 bases from J, the junction kept 10 bases outside the gene matches. This CDR3 has 15 amino acids. This chain's CDR3 is CASKGPGQGASKLFF. The CDR3 DNA is TGCGCCAGCAAAGGGCCGGGACAGGGGGCGTCAAAACTGTTTTTT.

The rearrangement uses TRBV5-1 and TRBJ1-2; D not certain. The CDR3 runs 15 residues. Germline assignment: CDR1 SGHRS and CDR2 YFSETQ. The V end lost 0 bases, the J end lost 4 bases, and 13 bases lay between the germline ends. The CDR3 loop reads CASSLDGSYSYGYTF. As DNA, the CDR3 is TGCGCCAGCAGCTTGGATGGCAGTTATTCCTATGGCTACACCTTC.

V is TRBV18 and J is TRBJ2-5; D possibly corresponds to TRBD1 (6 bases). The CDR3 has 14 residues. Germline values: CDR1 KGHSH, CDR2 LQKENI. The V gene lost 1 base and the J gene lost 5 bases, with 11 bases spanning the gap. The DNA of the CDR3 is TGTGCCAGCTCACCACAAGGGGGATGGGAGACCCAGTACTTC. Its translation is CASSPQGGWETQYF. Using reference TRBV18 and TRBJ2-5 for the parts outside the CDR3, the full variable domain is NAGVMQNPRHLVRRRGQEARLRCSPMKGHSHVYWYRQLPEEGLKFMVYLQKENIIDESGMPKERFSAEFPKEGPSILRIQQVVRGDSAAYFCASSPQGGWETQYFGPGTRLLVL.